These T cell receptor beta chains were read from a single sample in a study of PD-1 blockade in classical Hodgkin lymphoma. Sequencing used immunoSEQ multiplex PCR; TCRdb keeps in-frame clones, though not all of them. The table lists under 2,500 clones, approximately 82% of them singletons, with about a tenth in the top ten. The specimen comprised CD8+ T cells from blood, sampled at baseline. The receptors were gathered from a human donor with classical Hodgkin lymphoma. CDR3s include the opening cysteine and the closing phenylalanine or tryptophan. A D gene is named only where the DNA matches it firmly. Some rows mark clone size as missing; the rest say once, few, many or name a class of expanded clone.

CDR3aa | CDR3nt | j_gene | v_gene | abundance | d_gene
CASSLDGYNEQFF | TGCGCCAGCAGCTTGGACGGATACAATGAGCAGTTCTTC | TRBJ2-1 | TRBV5-1 | - | -
CASSLARTTDTQYF | TGTGCCAGCAGCTTAGCGAGAACCACAGATACGCAGTATTTT | TRBJ2-3 | TRBV7-8 | - | -
CASSLDPGVEKLFF | TGTGCCAGCAGCTTAGACCCGGGAGTGGAAAAACTGTTTTTT | TRBJ1-4 | TRBV11-2 | - | -
CASSYSEGVYGYTF | TGTGCCAGCAGTTACTCGGAGGGGGTCTACGGCTACACCTTC | TRBJ1-2 | TRBV6-5 | few | -
CASSLAPGNEQFF | TGTGCCAGCAGCTTGGCCCCAGGAAATGAGCAGTTCTTC | TRBJ2-1 | TRBV5-6 | - | -
CASSYSTGADGELFF | TGCGCCAGCAGCTACTCGACAGGGGCGGACGGGGAGCTGTTTTTT | TRBJ2-2 | TRBV5-1 | few | TRBD1
CASSPGEGELFF | TGTGCCAGCAGCCCCGGAGAGGGGGAGCTGTTTTTT | TRBJ2-2 | TRBV7-6 | - | -
CASSPMGQPQHF | TGTGCCAGCAGCCCAATGGGTCAGCCCCAGCATTTT | TRBJ1-5 | TRBV7-2 | - | -
CASSWVLAGGSYEQYF | TGTGCCAGCAGCTGGGTACTAGCGGGAGGGTCCTACGAGCAGTACTTC | TRBJ2-7 | TRBV7-2 | - | TRBD2
CAWSGPLTGEGSYNEQFF | TGTGCCTGGAGTGGCCCCCTTACAGGCGAGGGTTCCTACAATGAGCAGTTCTTC | TRBJ2-1 | TRBV30 | - | -
CASSWTGGEYEQYF | TGTGCCAGCAGCTGGACAGGGGGGGAATACGAGCAGTACTTC | TRBJ2-7 | TRBV5-4 | - | TRBD1
CASTAGDGTDTQYF | TGTGCCAGCACTGCCGGGGACGGGACAGATACGCAGTATTTT | TRBJ2-3 | TRBV27 | - | -
CASSRGRAGNYEQYF | TGCGCCAGCAGCCGGGGACGGGCGGGAAACTACGAGCAGTACTTC | TRBJ2-7 | TRBV4-1 | - | -
CASSLPGGPLYEQYF | TGTGCCAGCAGCTTACCAGGGGGCCCGTTATACGAGCAGTACTTC | TRBJ2-7 | TRBV11-2 | - | TRBD1
CAISGVGNTIYF | TGTGCCATCTCTGGGGTCGGGAACACCATATATTTT | TRBJ1-3 | TRBV28 | - | -
CASMGHGADTQYF | TGCGCCAGCATGGGTCACGGGGCGGATACGCAGTATTTT | TRBJ2-3 | TRBV4-1 | - | -
CASSRGTGDGFGYTF | TGTGCCAGCAGCAGAGGGACAGGGGATGGGTTTGGCTACACCTTC | TRBJ1-2 | TRBV7-2 | - | TRBD1
CASRRQGGLTEAFF | TGTGCCAGCAGGCGACAGGGGGGATTAACTGAAGCTTTCTTT | TRBJ1-1 | TRBV2 | - | TRBD1
CASSRDRAAGYSPLHF | TGTGCCAGCAGCCGAGACAGGGCGGCGGGTTATTCACCCCTCCACTTT | TRBJ1-6 | TRBV27 | once | TRBD1
CASSLIRVTDTQYF | TGTGCCAGCAGCTTAATCCGGGTCACAGATACGCAGTATTTT | TRBJ2-3 | TRBV11-2 | - | -
CASSLRIAGGSETQYF | TGTGCCAGCAGCCTCCGGATAGCGGGAGGATCAGAGACCCAGTACTTC | TRBJ2-5 | TRBV14 | - | TRBD2
CASSLTSGNTIYF | TGTGCCAGCAGCTTGACCTCTGGAAACACCATATATTTT | TRBJ1-3 | TRBV13 | - | -
CASSSGTAPYEQYF | TGTGCCAGCAGCTCCGGGACAGCCCCCTACGAGCAGTACTTC | TRBJ2-7 | TRBV21-1 | - | -
CASGLGANPWDNEQFF | TGTGCTAGTGGTTTAGGAGCGAATCCCTGGGACAATGAGCAGTTCTTC | TRBJ2-1 | TRBV12-5 | - | -
CASSEGLAGGLEQYF | TGTGCCAGCAGTGAAGGACTAGCGGGAGGTCTCGAGCAGTACTTC | TRBJ2-7 | TRBV25-1 | - | TRBD2
CASSPGTVSYEQYF | TGCGCCAGCAGCCCCGGGACAGTTTCCTACGAGCAGTACTTC | TRBJ2-7 | TRBV4-3 | - | TRBD1
CASTPNTGELFF | TGTGCCAGCACCCCCAACACCGGGGAGCTGTTTTTT | TRBJ2-2 | TRBV9 | - | -
CASSLGVWEIGTDTQYF | TGTGCCAGCAGCCTGGGGGTATGGGAGATCGGCACAGATACGCAGTATTTT | TRBJ2-3 | TRBV5-6 | once | -
CASSLAGTAYEQYF | TGTGCCAGCAGCTTAGCCGGGACAGCCTACGAGCAGTACTTC | TRBJ2-7 | TRBV7-8 | - | TRBD1
CASSYLSGDTQYF | TGTGCCAGCAGTTACCTTTCAGGAGATACGCAGTATTTT | TRBJ2-3 | TRBV6-6 | - | -
CASSQVYNEQFF | TGTGCCAGCAGCCAAGTTTACAATGAGCAGTTCTTC | TRBJ2-1 | TRBV14 | - | -
CASSLGSAASYEQYF | TGCGCCAGCAGCTTGGGGTCGGCGGCCTCCTACGAGCAGTACTTC | TRBJ2-7 | TRBV5-1 | - | -
CAWSVEHALYEQYF | TGTGCCTGGAGTGTCGAACATGCCCTGTACGAGCAGTACTTC | TRBJ2-7 | TRBV30 | - | -
CASSLGTDKNIQYF | TGTGCCAGCAGCTTAGGGACAGACAAAAACATTCAGTACTTC | TRBJ2-4 | TRBV13 | - | -
CASSFRLQETQYF | TGTGCCAGCAGTTTTAGACTCCAAGAGACCCAGTACTTC | TRBJ2-5 | TRBV28 | - | -
CASTFLAGSTDTQYF | TGTGCCAGCACCTTCTTAGCGGGGAGCACAGATACGCAGTATTTT | TRBJ2-3 | TRBV5-4 | - | TRBD2
CASSDSGRIDTQYF | TGTGCCAGCAGTGACAGCGGGAGGATAGATACGCAGTATTTT | TRBJ2-3 | TRBV28 | - | TRBD2
CAISEPIVRTSGRGGDTQYF | TGTGCCATCAGTGAACCCATAGTCCGGACTAGCGGGAGGGGAGGAGATACGCAGTATTTT | TRBJ2-3 | TRBV10-3 | - | TRBD2
CASSHSYRGRYGYTF | TGTGCCAGCAGCCATTCTTACAGGGGGCGATATGGCTACACCTTC | TRBJ1-2 | TRBV14 | - | TRBD1
CASNPRTAPTLYEQYF | TGTGCCAGCAATCCACGGACAGCCCCTACACTCTACGAGCAGTACTTC | TRBJ2-7 | TRBV28 | - | -
CASSDRDNGYTF | TGTGCCAGCAGTGACCGGGACAATGGCTACACCTTC | TRBJ1-2 | TRBV11-3 | few | -
CASSRSGTDYGYTF | TGCGCCAGCAGTCGTTCCGGGACGGATTATGGCTACACCTTC | TRBJ1-2 | TRBV5-1 | few | -
CASSEPTLRGGRGNEQFF | TGTGCCAGCAGTGAACCTACTTTGAGGGGGGGTAGGGGCAATGAGCAGTTCTTC | TRBJ2-1 | TRBV25-1 | - | -
CATSLSGKGSYNEQFF | TGTGCCACCAGCCTTAGTGGGAAGGGATCCTACAATGAGCAGTTCTTC | TRBJ2-1 | TRBV15 | - | -
CASSSTGHNEQYF | TGTGCCAGCAGTTCGACAGGGCACAACGAGCAGTACTTC | TRBJ2-7 | TRBV27 | few | TRBD1
CASSLRTSGRESSYNEQFF | TGCGCCAGCAGCTTGAGGACTAGCGGGAGGGAGAGCTCCTACAATGAGCAGTTCTTC | TRBJ2-1 | TRBV5-1 | - | TRBD2
CASRGGGTEAFF | TGTGCCAGCAGGGGTGGGGGCACTGAAGCTTTCTTT | TRBJ1-1 | TRBV2 | - | -
CASSYNTPNEQFF | TGTGCCAGCAGTTACAATACCCCAAATGAGCAGTTCTTC | TRBJ2-1 | TRBV6-5 | - | -
CASSQETGLSYEQYF | TGCGCCAGCAGCCAAGAAACAGGACTCTCCTACGAGCAGTACTTC | TRBJ2-7 | TRBV4-1 | - | -
CASSKEGVPYNEQFF | TGTGCCAGCAGTAAAGAGGGAGTTCCCTACAATGAGCAGTTCTTC | TRBJ2-1 | TRBV27 | - | -
CASSQERQGYGYTF | TGCGCCAGCAGCCAAGAAAGGCAGGGCTATGGCTACACCTTC | TRBJ1-2 | TRBV4-3 | - | -
CASSGQVGSYNEQFF | TGTGCCAGCAGCGGCCAGGTAGGCTCCTACAATGAGCAGTTCTTC | TRBJ2-1 | TRBV9 | - | -
CAGSLFRGSEAFF | TGTGCCGGCAGCTTGTTTAGAGGAAGTGAAGCTTTCTTT | TRBJ1-1 | TRBV5-5 | once | -
CASNGLSTDTQYF | TGTGCCAGCAATGGACTTAGCACAGATACGCAGTATTTT | TRBJ2-3 | TRBV9 | - | -
CASSEGLQFYGYTF | TGTGCCAGCAGTGAGGGACTTCAATTCTATGGCTACACCTTC | TRBJ1-2 | TRBV2 | few | -
CASSKAADSYEQYF | TGTGCCAGCAGTAAGGCAGCAGATTCCTACGAGCAGTACTTC | TRBJ2-7 | TRBV2 | - | -
CASSSPTRWDEKLFF | TGTGCCAGCAGTTCGCCCACCCGGTGGGACGAAAAACTGTTTTTT | TRBJ1-4 | TRBV28 | - | -
CASSNPSAGVTNEKLFF | TGTGCCAGCAGCAACCCTTCGGCGGGGGTAACTAATGAAAAACTGTTTTTT | TRBJ1-4 | TRBV21-1 | few | -
CASSLVAGEQYF | TGTGCCAGCAGCTTAGTCGCGGGAGAGCAGTACTTC | TRBJ2-7 | TRBV7-9 | few | -
CASSGRLAYYNEQFF | TGTGCCAGCAGTGGACGACTAGCTTACTACAATGAGCAGTTCTTC | TRBJ2-1 | TRBV28 | - | TRBD2